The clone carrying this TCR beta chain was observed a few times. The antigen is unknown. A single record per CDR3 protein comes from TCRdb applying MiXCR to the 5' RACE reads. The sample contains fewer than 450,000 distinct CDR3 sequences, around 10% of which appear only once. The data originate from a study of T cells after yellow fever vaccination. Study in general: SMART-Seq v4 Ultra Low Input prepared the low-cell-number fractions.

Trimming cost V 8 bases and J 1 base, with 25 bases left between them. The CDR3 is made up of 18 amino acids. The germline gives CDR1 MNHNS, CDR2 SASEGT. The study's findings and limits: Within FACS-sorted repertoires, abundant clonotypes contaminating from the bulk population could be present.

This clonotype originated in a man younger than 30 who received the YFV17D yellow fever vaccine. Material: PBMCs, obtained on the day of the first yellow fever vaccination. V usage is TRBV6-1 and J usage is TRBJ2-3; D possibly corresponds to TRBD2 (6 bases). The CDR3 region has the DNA TGTGCCAGCGCCTCCTTAGCGGCGCACCGCCGGGGCACAGATACGCAGTATTTT. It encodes CASASLAAHRRGTDTQYF.